This T cell receptor (beta chain) derives from a study of T cell responses to AZD1222 COVID-19 vaccine. Findings and limits, study-wide: Females outnumbered males among donors, who were mostly white British; clonal diversity was possibly underestimated.

The trim removed 6 bases at V and 6 bases at J, leaving 1 base unmatched. Looked up from germline, CDR1 is GTSNPN and CDR2 is SVGIG (reference sequence). The CDR3 consists of 11 residues. Profiled with immunoSEQ multiplex PCR; TCRdb holds only in-frame clones, not every one. The sample records around 84,000 clones, 80% to 90% being singletons. Turning to this clone: The antigen is unknown.

This chain joins TRBV30 and TRBJ1-4; 7 nucleotides line up with TRBD1. The material was peripheral blood, obtained on day 0 of AZD1222 vaccination. The sequence derives from an adult in good health. CDR3 in amino acids: CACGTDEKLFF. CDR3 coding DNA: TGTGCCTGTGGGACAGATGAAAAACTGTTTTTT.